The sample holds a few counts of the clone carrying this TCR beta chain. Its antigen is not known. V lost 8 bases and J lost 5, with 14 bases in between. Germline values: CDR1 KGHDR, CDR2 SFDVKD. The CDR3 is made up of 13 amino acids. In TCRdb, the 5' RACE reads were re-called with MiXCR into one record per CDR3 protein. Of tens of thousands of distinct CDR3 sequences listed, 15% are singletons. This entry is derived from a study of early T cells in non-severe SARS-CoV-2 infection. Findings of the study overall: Matching results from VDJdb favored anti-spike CD8 responses, leaving private and CD4 specificities undetected.

The receptor comes from an adult who was a healthcare worker with PCR-confirmed SARS-CoV-2 infection or an uninfected control (not recorded which). This chain uses TRBV24-1 with TRBJ2-5; tentative D call: TRBD2 (5 bases). Sequencing was carried out using whole blood. CDR3 bases: TGTGCCACCATGGACCGTTGGGAGGAGACCCAGTACTTC. This translates into CATMDRWEETQYF.